The entry that follows covers one T cell receptor beta chain sequence. Its antigen is undetermined. Patients were excluded for autoimmune disease history or systemic immunosuppression. Germline CDR1 and CDR2: LGHNA and YNFKEQ. The CDR3 extends over 17 amino acids. Losses at the gene ends were 0 bases for V and 7 bases for J; bases not matched to a gene: 11. TCRdb's copy holds only in-frame clones and misses some; the assay was immunoSEQ multiplex PCR. The sample holds some 43,000 clones, over 90% seen once. The data were taken from a study of OX40 agonist ivuxolimab in advanced cancers. About the research overall: Those enrolled were about 82% male, with a mean age of around 57 years and ages from 23 to 79. Findings and caveats of the study: Average numbers of expanded clones were greater in CD8+ T cells than in CD4+. The CD4+ and CD8+ T cells in the blood had expanded clonally by week 6 at 0.1 to 3.0 mg/kg.

This chain uses TRBV4-2 with TRBJ1-4; 7 bases are shared with TRBD1. Sample: CD4+ or CD8+ T cells sorted from blood, taken in a trial of the OX40 agonist ivuxolimab. This receptor was identified in an adult with an advanced solid tumor such as melanoma, head and neck, liver or kidney cancer. This CDR3 reads CASSQEVWEGAGEKLFF. The CDR3, as DNA: TGTGCCAGCAGCCAAGAAGTATGGGAGGGGGCGGGTGAAAAACTGTTTTTT.